This passage covers 25 T cell receptor beta chains from one sample sequenced in a study of OX40 agonist ivuxolimab in advanced cancers. Clones were read by immunoSEQ multiplex PCR, and TCRdb kept only the in-frame ones, dropping some. Of around 65,000 clones listed, approximately 90% are singletons. The source material was CD4+ or CD8+ T cells sorted from blood, sampled in a trial of the OX40 agonist ivuxolimab. The receptors here all came from an adult with an advanced solid tumor such as melanoma, head and neck, liver or kidney cancer.

This clone was seen only a few times. V is TRBV5-4 and J is TRBJ2-2, with 14 bases lining up with TRBD2. Germline V lookup: CDR1 SGHNT, CDR2 YYREEE (reference sequence). CDR3 length: 18 amino acids. Trimming removed 4 bases from V and 6 bases from J; junction bases left unmatched: 11. The CDR3 reads CASSEKKGLAGEAGELFF. The CDR3 nucleotides read TGTGCCAGCAGCGAAAAAAAGGGACTAGCGGGGGAGGCCGGGGAGCTGTTTTTT. Looking up the rest from reference TRBV5-4 and TRBJ2-2 gives the full variable domain: ETGVTQSPTHLIKTRGQQVTLRCSSQSGHNTVSWYQQALGQGPQFIFQYYREEENGRGNFPPRFSGLQFPNYSSELNVNALELDDSALYLCASSEKKGLAGEAGELFFGEGSRLTVL.

The J gene is TRBJ1-2, the V gene TRBV5-1, with D uncertain. Germline values: CDR1 SGHRS, CDR2 YFSETQ. The CDR3 length is 14 residues. Trimming cost V 4 bases and J 4 bases, with 14 bases left between them. This chain's CDR3 is CASSPLGGFYGYTF. CDR3 coding DNA: TGCGCCAGCAGCCCTCTAGGTGGGTTCTATGGCTACACCTTC.

This clone was picked up one time. The gene calls are TRBV6-5 and TRBJ2-1; no reliable D call. The V end was cut by 2 bases, the J end by 6 bases, with 14 bases between. The CDR3 is 15 residues long. Germline V gene data show CDR1 as MNHEY and CDR2 as SVGAGI. The CDR3 DNA is TGTGCCAGCAGTTACCGCGCCATCGGTATCAATGAGCAGTTCTTC. Its translation is CASSYRAIGINEQFF.

The chain recombines TRBV7-9 with TRBJ2-7; 7 positions match TRBD1. This CDR3 comprises 13 residues. J lost 7 bases, V lost 3 bases, and 6 bases had no gene match. Germline V CDR1 and CDR2: SEHNR, FQNEAQ (reference sequence). CDR3 in DNA: TGTGCCAGCAGCTTTACAGGGGCGGGTGAGCAGTACTTC. Translating it yields CASSFTGAGEQYF.

This chain connects TRBV5-4 to TRBJ2-5; 8 bases align to TRBD2. This CDR3 contains 14 residues. V was pared by 1 base and J by 5 bases, with 4 bases of the junction left unmatched. Germline V CDR1 and CDR2: SGHNT, YYREEE (reference sequence). CDR3 residues: CASSLRGGSETQYF. For the CDR3, the DNA is TGTGCCAGCAGCTTGCGGGGGGGGTCGGAGACCCAGTACTTC.

V is TRBV4-1 and J is TRBJ1-1, with TRBD1 identical over 8 bases. This CDR3 has 13 residues. Trimming at V came to 3 bases and at J to 10 bases, leaving 7 bases not matched to a gene. Germline V gene data show CDR1 as MGHRA and CDR2 as YSYEKL. The CDR3 spells CASSQGQVDPAFF. The CDR3 DNA sequence: TGCGCCAGCAGCCAGGGACAGGTTGACCCAGCTTTCTTT.

A note on this clone: Other DNA sequences in this sample translate to the same CDR3. The V call is TRBV20-1, the J call TRBJ2-1; weak D call: TRBD1 (5 bases). The V end was cut by 1 base, the J end by 9 bases, with 7 bases between. Germline CDR1 and CDR2: DFQATT and SNEGSKA (reference sequence). This CDR3 has 11 residues. Here the CDR3 reads CSARGGGEQFF. Written as DNA, the CDR3 is TGCAGTGCTAGAGGGGGCGGTGAGCAGTTCTTC.

This clone has only a few counts. The CDR3 protein is CASSERWEKLFF. The CDR3 DNA reads as TGTGCCAGCAGTGAAAGATGGGAAAAACTGTTTTTT. The chain combines TRBV2 with TRBJ1-4; D uncertain. With 2 bases removed from V and 8 bases from J, the gap between germline ends came to 6 bases. From germline, CDR1 is SNHLY and CDR2 FYNNEI. The CDR3 contains 12 residues.

The CDR3 DNA sequence: TGTGCCAGCAGCGGAGCGGGACAGGGACTTTACGAGCAGTACTTC. It yields the protein CASSGAGQGLYEQYF. The chain carries TRBV5-4 and TRBJ2-7; 9 bases are a match to TRBD1. The CDR3 is 15 amino acids. Germline loops: CDR1 SGHNT, CDR2 YYREEE (reference sequence). V trimming: 4 bases; J trimming: 4 bases; junction bases outside the gene matches: 9. Variable domain in full (rest from reference TRBV5-4 and TRBJ2-7): ETGVTQSPTHLIKTRGQQVTLRCSSQSGHNTVSWYQQALGQGPQFIFQYYREEENGRGNFPPRFSGLQFPNYSSELNVNALELDDSALYLCASSGAGQGLYEQYFGPGTRLTVT.

This chain uses TRBV6-6 with TRBJ2-2; D ambiguous. Trimming removed 7 bases at V and 4 bases at J, with 7 bases between. The germline gives CDR1 MNHNY, CDR2 SVGAGI (reference sequence). The CDR3 runs 12 residues. The DNA for the CDR3 is TGTGCCAGCAACCGAATCACCGGGGAGCTGTTTTTT. The encoded protein is CASNRITGELFF.

The V call is TRBV21-1, the J call TRBJ1-1; whether TRBD1, the table's D call, matches the DNA was not checked. TRBV21-1 is a pseudogene segment. This CDR3 has 13 residues. CDR3 nucleotide sequence: TGTGCCAGCAGCAAAATGACAGGCACTGAAGCTTTCTTT. Translated: CASSKMTGTEAFF.

Details on this clone: Germline and junction disagree at one end, which may indicate a read error. V gene TRBV6-1 combines with J gene TRBJ2-7; 13 nucleotides match TRBD2. The CDR3 has 17 amino acids. Per germline, CDR1 MNHNS and CDR2 SASEGT. The DNA of the CDR3 is TGTGCCATCAGTGAGCCCGAAGGACTAGCGGGGGAAGGTGTGCAGTACTTC. It yields the protein CAISEPEGLAGEGVQYF.

The gene calls are TRBV11-3 and TRBJ2-1, with TRBD1 identical over 9 bases. Germline V lookup: CDR1 SGHNT, CDR2 YENEEA. The CDR3 loop spans 17 amino acids. With V trimmed by 4 bases and J by 6 bases, 13 bases remained unmatched. CDR3 amino acids: CASSSPAGTGSINEQFF. The CDR3 bases are TGTGCCAGCAGCTCGCCGGCCGGGACAGGGTCTATCAATGAGCAGTTCTTC. The full variable domain, rest sourced from reference TRBV11-3 and TRBJ2-1, is EAGVVQSPRYKIIEKKQPVAFWCNPISGHNTLYWYLQNLGQGPELLIRYENEEAVDDSQLPKDRFSAERLKGVDSTLKIQPAELGDSAVYLCASSSPAGTGSINEQFFGPGTRLTVL.

The chain carries TRBV19 and TRBJ2-3; 11 bases are a match to TRBD1. The CDR3 extends over 15 amino acids. Germline CDR1 is LNHDA and CDR2 is SQIVND (reference sequence). Unmatched junction bases numbered 7, after V lost 6 bases and J lost 5 bases. The CDR3 is CASRSRDRGKDTQYF. In nucleotides, the CDR3 is TGTGCCAGTAGATCCCGGGACAGGGGGAAAGATACGCAGTATTTT.

The chain uses TRBV15 and TRBJ2-7; tentative D call: TRBD1 (5 bases). The CDR3 loop spans 17 amino acids. Trimming removed 0 bases from V and 3 bases from J, with 18 bases in between. CDR1 and CDR2 from the germline V gene are LNHNV and YYDKDF (reference sequence). The CDR3 protein is CATSRDRASGRDYEQYF. The CDR3 coding sequence is TGTGCCACCAGCAGAGATAGAGCGTCGGGCAGGGACTACGAGCAGTACTTC.

The chain combines TRBV7-2 with TRBJ2-5; D is ambiguous. The CDR3 extends over 14 amino acids. V was trimmed by 1 base and J by 3 bases, leaving 9 bases between them. Germline V gives CDR1 SGHTA, CDR2 FQGNSA. The CDR3 nucleotides read TGTGCCAGCAGCTTAGTTGGTGTAAAAGAGACCCAGTACTTC. Its translation is CASSLVGVKETQYF.

The V call is TRBV7-9, the J call TRBJ2-3, with D perhaps matching TRBD1 or TRBD2 (5 bases each). This CDR3 spans 13 amino acids. The V gene lost 7 bases and the J gene lost 4 bases, with 12 bases spanning the gap. CDR1 is SEHNR and CDR2 is FQNEAQ in the germline V gene (reference sequence). CDR3 bases: TGTGCCAGCAAGTGGGTGGGGGCAGATACGCAGTATTTT. It translates to CASKWVGADTQYF.

V usage is TRBV5-1 and J usage is TRBJ1-1; 8 bases match TRBD1. Trimming cost V 4 bases and J 7 bases; bases outside gene matches: 9. From germline, CDR1 is SGHRS and CDR2 YFSETQ. The CDR3 contains 14 residues. The CDR3 DNA is TGCGCCAGCAGCCAGGACAGGGCGCTTCTTGAAGCTTTCTTT. Translated: CASSQDRALLEAFF.

The chain has TRBV7-8 and TRBJ1-1; D gene uncertain. Trimming took off 5 bases at V and 1 base at J, with 11 bases between the two ends. The CDR3 has 14 residues. Germline CDR1 reads SGHVS; CDR2 reads FQNEAQ. The CDR3: CASSPREENTEAFF. The CDR3 nucleotides are TGTGCCAGCAGCCCCCGGGAGGAGAACACTGAAGCTTTCTTT.

J is TRBJ2-5 and V is TRBV7-6; weak D call: TRBD2 (6 bases). Matching the DNA end better, TRBJ2-7 makes the J call doubtful. The CDR3 totals 16 residues. Looked up from germline, CDR1 is SGHVS and CDR2 is FNYEAQ. The CDR3 here is CASSPSPAGSSYEQYF. CDR3 coding DNA: TGTGCCAGCAGCCCCAGCCCGGCGGGGAGCTCCTACGAGCAGTACTTC.

This chain links TRBV7-9 with TRBJ2-7, with 9 bases lining up with TRBD2. J gave up 2 bases and V 5 bases, and 10 bases lay outside the gene matches. Germline CDR1 SEHNR, CDR2 FQNEAQ (reference sequence). This CDR3 is built from 16 residues. The CDR3 here is CASSPRTASGTYEQYF. In nucleotides, the CDR3 is TGTGCCAGCAGCCCCCGGACGGCTAGCGGGACCTACGAGCAGTACTTC.

This chain joins TRBV19 and TRBJ2-3; TRBD2 aligns across 8 bases. Germline CDR1 LNHDA, CDR2 SQIVND (reference sequence). With 6 bases clipped from V and 2 bases from J, the junction kept 10 bases outside the gene matches. The CDR3 runs 16 residues. The CDR3 loop reads CASSTTGAGVTDTQYF. CDR3 DNA: TGTGCCAGTAGCACGACGGGAGCGGGGGTCACAGATACGCAGTATTTT.

The chain has TRBV7-2 and TRBJ1-2, with a possible D match to TRBD1 (5 bases). The CDR3 spans 19 residues. Trimming stripped 4 bases from V and 3 bases from J, with 27 bases between. Germline V lookup: CDR1 SGHTA, CDR2 FQGNSA. The CDR3: CASSSPEGRVVGGDYGYTF. CDR3 DNA: TGTGCCAGCAGCTCACCGGAGGGCAGGGTGGTAGGTGGGGACTATGGCTACACCTTC.

The chain combines TRBV7-3 with TRBJ2-1; D unresolved. This CDR3 region has 11 residues. Germline V gives CDR1 SGHTA, CDR2 FQGTGA. V gave up 2 bases and J gave up 8 bases, with 4 bases separating them. CDR3: CASSLRHEQFF. In nucleotides, the CDR3 is TGTGCCAGCAGCTTACGCCATGAGCAGTTCTTC.

The V and J genes are TRBV6-5 and TRBJ1-1, with TRBD1 matching over 7 bases. This CDR3 comprises 16 residues. Per germline, CDR1 MNHEY and CDR2 SVGAGI. V lost 1 base and J lost 6; bases outside the gene matches: 11. CDR3 amino acids: CASSYFLGGGLAEAFF. The CDR3 DNA reads TGTGCCAGCAGTTACTTCCTGGGAGGGGGCCTCGCTGAAGCTTTCTTT.